These T cell receptor beta chains were read from a single sample in a study of blood T cell repertoires in COVID-19. The protocol was immunoSEQ multiplex PCR, while the TCRdb copy is restricted to in-frame clones and leaves out a portion. The repertoire holds about 120,000 clones, roughly 90% seen once, with 4% to 5.5% in the top ten. The sample taken for sequencing was peripheral blood. All receptors derive from a man aged 40-55 years with acute or convalescent COVID-19. The CDR3 runs from the conserved cysteine through the conserved F or W. The D gene is left open where the match is weak. The size entry is marked missing in some rows and otherwise reads once, few, many or a size class.

D gene	clone size	V gene	J gene	CDR3 protein	CDR3 DNA
TRBD2	-	TRBV6-2/TRBV6-3	TRBJ2-2	CASSARRGGGTGELFF	TGTGCCAGCAGCGCCCGGAGGGGCGGGGGCACCGGGGAGCTGTTTTTT
-	-	TRBV9	TRBJ2-7	CASSVVSGSYEQYF	TGTGCCAGCAGCGTAGTTTCAGGGTCCTACGAGCAGTACTTC
-	-	TRBV7-8	TRBJ1-2	CASSLTERVNYGYTF	TGTGCCAGCAGCTTGACAGAGCGAGTGAACTATGGCTACACCTTC
TRBD1	-	TRBV7-9	TRBJ2-1	CASVSGQGGNEQFF	TGTGCCAGCGTGTCGGGACAGGGAGGTAATGAGCAGTTCTTC
TRBD1	few	TRBV11-3	TRBJ2-5	CASSPSTGETQYF	TGTGCCAGCAGCCCATCGACAGGGGAGACCCAGTACTTC
-	-	TRBV19	TRBJ1-5	CASRGSPLEPQHF	TGTGCCAGTCGCGGGAGCCCCCTCGAGCCCCAGCATTTT
-	-	TRBV25-1	TRBJ1-1	CASSEYGRGSTEAFF	TGTGCCAGCAGTGAATATGGCAGGGGTAGCACTGAAGCTTTCTTT
-	-	TRBV18	TRBJ1-2	CASSRSNSNNYGYTF	TGTGCCAGCTCACGGTCCAACTCAAATAACTATGGCTACACCTTC
-	-	TRBV6-5	TRBJ1-3	CASSYSWQFGNTIYF	TGTGCCAGCAGTTACTCGTGGCAGTTTGGAAACACCATATATTTT
TRBD1	-	TRBV5-6	TRBJ1-1	CASSSQGQGLTEAFF	TGTGCCAGCAGCTCTCAGGGACAGGGCCTAACTGAAGCTTTCTTT
-	-	TRBV5-1	TRBJ2-1	CASSLRSSGDEQFF	TGCGCCAGCAGCTTGCGGTCATCCGGGGATGAGCAGTTCTTC
-	-	TRBV11-2	TRBJ2-3	CASSRGLNTQYF	TGTGCCAGCAGCCGAGGACTAAATACGCAGTATTTT
-	once	TRBV6-6	TRBJ2-3	CATLQGRTDTQYF	TGTGCCACCCTACAGGGACGCACAGATACGCAGTATTTT
TRBD1	-	TRBV6-5	TRBJ1-1	CASSRTGNTEAFF	TGTGCCAGCAGTCGGACAGGGAACACTGAAGCTTTCTTT
-	-	TRBV7-9	TRBJ1-1	CASSPQATGGTEAFF	TGTGCCAGCAGCCCCCAAGCTACCGGGGGCACTGAAGCTTTCTTT
TRBD2	few	TRBV7-2	TRBJ2-3	CASSSPLAGGTDTQYF	TGTGCCAGCAGCTCCCCACTAGCGGGGGGCACAGATACGCAGTATTTT
-	-	TRBV15	TRBJ2-2	CATGVRGNTGELFF	TGTGCCACGGGAGTCAGGGGAAACACCGGGGAGCTGTTTTTT
-	once	TRBV5-6	TRBJ1-2	CASSHKQANYGYTF	TGTGCCAGCAGCCATAAACAGGCTAACTATGGCTACACCTTC
TRBD1	few	TRBV30	TRBJ2-6	CACPGTGAGANVLTF	TGTGCCTGTCCCGGGACAGGGGCTGGGGCCAACGTCCTGACTTTC
TRBD1	-	TRBV7-9	TRBJ2-3	CASSLRTGGLDTQYF	TGTGCCAGCAGCCTTAGGACAGGGGGCTTGGATACGCAGTATTTT
-	-	TRBV7-9	TRBJ2-6	CASSLGGGGANVLTF	TGTGCCAGCAGTCTAGGGGGTGGTGGGGCCAACGTCCTGACTTTC
TRBD1	once	TRBV2	TRBJ1-4	CASRETGNHEKLFF	TGTGCCAGCAGGGAGACAGGGAACCATGAAAAACTGTTTTTT
-	-	TRBV4-3	TRBJ1-5	CASSHHREGNQPQHF	TGCGCCAGCAGCCATCACCGGGAAGGCAATCAGCCCCAGCATTTT
TRBD1	few	TRBV12-3/TRBV12-4	TRBJ1-6	CASRTGPSPLHF	TGTGCCAGCAGGACAGGGCCTTCACCCCTCCACTTT
TRBD2	-	TRBV9	TRBJ2-1	CASSAGTTHNEQFF	TGTGCCAGCAGCGCCGGGACTACGCACAATGAGCAGTTCTTC
TRBD2	-	TRBV7-9	TRBJ2-2	CASLPLLAENTGELFF	TGTGCCAGCTTACCCTTACTAGCGGAGAACACCGGGGAGCTGTTTTTT
-	-	TRBV5-1	TRBJ2-1	CASSLALGLHEQFF	TGCGCCAGCAGCTTGGCCTTGGGGCTGCATGAGCAGTTCTTC
-	-	TRBV3-1/TRBV3-2	TRBJ1-5	CASSQGAREDQPQHF	TGTGCCAGCAGCCAAGGGGCCAGGGAGGATCAGCCCCAGCATTTT
-	once	TRBV6-5	TRBJ2-7	CASTPDSSYEQYF	TGTGCCAGCACCCCGGACAGCTCCTACGAGCAGTACTTC
-	-	TRBV7-3	TRBJ2-1	CASSLRFGDEQFF	TGTGCCAGCAGCTTAAGGTTCGGGGATGAGCAGTTCTTC
TRBD1	-	TRBV9	TRBJ1-1	CASSVGAGQVTGDTEAFF	TGTGCCAGCAGCGTAGGGGCGGGACAGGTAACCGGGGACACTGAAGCTTTCTTT
TRBD1	once	TRBV6-5	TRBJ2-5	CASSLDRDRQETQYF	TGTGCCAGCAGTTTGGACCGGGACAGACAAGAGACCCAGTACTTC
TRBD1	-	TRBV19	TRBJ2-3	CASSPWTGYSTDTQYF	TGTGCCAGTAGTCCTTGGACAGGCTATAGCACAGATACGCAGTATTTT
-	-	TRBV19	TRBJ1-1	CASSTATVNTEAFF	TGTGCCAGTAGTACAGCGACAGTGAACACTGAAGCTTTCTTT
-	-	TRBV28	TRBJ1-3	CASSLFRGGPIYF	TGTGCCAGCAGTTTATTCCGTGGGGGCCCCATATATTTT